The 11 T cell receptor beta chains below all came from one sample that was sequenced in a study of cytomegalovirus exposure and HLA in healthy donors. In the PCR, 60 Vbeta and 13 Jbeta primers were used. Using immunoSEQ multiplex PCR, the repertoire was profiled, and TCRdb retains in-frame clones only, with some absent. The sample has approximately 160,000 clones, more than 65% seen once. Sequencing input: PBMCs. These TCRs come from a woman aged 35 to 49 in good health and CMV-seropositive.

V usage is TRBV6-5 and J usage is TRBJ1-3; D possibly corresponds to TRBD1 (5 bases). Trimming pared 5 bases from V and 3 bases from J, leaving 14 bases between. There are 15 residues in the CDR3. CDR1 and CDR2 (germline): MNHEY, SVGAGI. CDR3 amino acids: CASSRGLSGGNTIYF. The CDR3 DNA reads TGTGCCAGCAGTAGGGGTCTTTCGGGTGGAAACACCATATATTTT.

About this clone itself: The junction differs from germline at one of its ends, possibly a read error. Distinct nucleotide sequences in the sample also encode this CDR3. The genes are TRBV6-5 and TRBJ2-2, with D maybe TRBD2 (5 bases). CDR3 length equals 14 residues. Germline V gives CDR1 MNHEY, CDR2 SVGAGI. CDR3 DNA: TGTGCCAGCAGTTACGGGCGGAACACCGGGGAGCTATTTTTT. This translates into CASSYGRNTGELFF.

The rearrangement joins TRBV27 to TRBJ2-3, with TRBD1 matching 9 bases. The CDR3 has 15 amino acids. Losses at the gene ends were 0 bases for V and 4 bases for J; bases not matched to a gene: 2. Looked up from germline, CDR1 is MNHEY and CDR2 is SMNVEV (reference sequence). Here the CDR3 DNA reads TGTGCCAGCAGTTTATCGGGACAGGGACCAGATACGCAGTATTTT. Its translation: CASSLSGQGPDTQYF.

This chain uses TRBV2 with TRBJ1-1; D not resolved. V lost 3 bases and J 0 bases, leaving 11 bases between the germline ends. CDR1 is SNHLY, CDR2 FYNNEI, per germline. The CDR3 loop spans 15 amino acids. The chain's CDR3 is CASSEPRYMNTEAFF. CDR3 nucleotides: TGTGCCAGCAGTGAGCCCAGGTATATGAACACTGAAGCTTTCTTT.

This chain links TRBV6-1 with TRBJ1-5; TRBD1 matches 10 bases. J lost 11 bases, V lost 1 base, and 8 bases had no gene match. This CDR3 is 15 amino acids long. Per germline, CDR1 MNHNS and CDR2 SASEGT. The CDR3 nucleotides are TGTGCCAGCAGTGAAGAGTGGACAGGGGGTATGACCCAGCATTTT. Encoded protein: CASSEEWTGGMTQHF.

J is TRBJ2-1 and V is TRBV5-4, with D perhaps TRBD2 (6 bases). Germline V CDR1 and CDR2: SGHNT, YYREEE (reference sequence). This CDR3 region has 15 residues. With 2 bases removed from V and 4 bases from J, the gap between germline ends came to 13 bases. Here the CDR3 DNA reads TGTGCCAGCAGCTTAGGGTCGGGAGCGTACAATGAGCAGTTCTTC. Its protein product is CASSLGSGAYNEQFF. The complete variable domain, with remaining parts taken from reference TRBV5-4 and TRBJ2-1, reads ETGVTQSPTHLIKTRGQQVTLRCSSQSGHNTVSWYQQALGQGPQFIFQYYREEENGRGNFPPRFSGLQFPNYSSELNVNALELDDSALYLCASSLGSGAYNEQFFGPGTRLTVL.

This clone has just a few counts. The rearrangement links TRBV14 to TRBJ1-2; D unresolved. The germline V gene has CDR1 SGHDN and CDR2 FVKESK. This CDR3 is 15 amino acids long. Trimming took off 1 base at V and 2 bases at J, with 11 bases between the two ends. For the CDR3, the DNA is TGTGCCAGCAGCCAAGGGTGGAGAGGGAACTATGGCTACACCTTC. Translated, it gives CASSQGWRGNYGYTF. Supplemented by reference TRBV14 and TRBJ1-2, the full variable domain reads EAGVTQFPSHSVIEKGQTVTLRCDPISGHDNLYWYRRVMGKEIKFLLHFVKESKQDESGMPNNRFLAERTGGTYSTLKVQPAELEDSGVYFCASSQGWRGNYGYTFGSGTRLTVV.

The CDR3 sequence: CASSSRTSGAYTQYF. CDR3 bases: TGTGCCAGCAGCTCGAGGACTAGCGGGGCTTATACGCAGTATTTT. The chain recombines TRBV7-2 with TRBJ2-3, with TRBD2 matching 12 bases. Trimming removed 4 bases from V and 7 bases from J; junction bases left unmatched: 6. The CDR3 length is 15 residues. Germline V gives CDR1 SGHTA, CDR2 FQGNSA.

The V gene is TRBV4-1, the J gene TRBJ1-6; D perhaps matches TRBD1 (5 bases). Germline V lookup: CDR1 MGHRA, CDR2 YSYEKL. This CDR3 comprises 17 residues. Trimming stripped 1 base from V and 8 bases from J, with 18 bases between. DNA of the CDR3: TGCGCCAGCAGCCAAGTCGGGGGGAGTGCGAGGGATTCACCCCTCCACTTT. Protein product: CASSQVGGSARDSPLHF.

This clone has just a few counts. The chain combines TRBV6-5 with TRBJ2-7, with unresolved D. Germline loops: CDR1 MNHEY, CDR2 SVGAGI. The germline V and J ends were trimmed by 2 bases and 6 bases, with 11 bases remaining between them. The CDR3 contains 13 residues. In DNA form, the CDR3 reads TGTGCCAGCAGTTACGCGGTGGCCCGCGAGCAGTACTTC. Translation gives CASSYAVAREQYF.

The rearrangement joins TRBV9 to TRBJ1-5; tentative D call: TRBD1 (6 bases). The V gene lost 3 bases and the J gene lost 1 base, with 11 bases spanning the gap. This CDR3 spans 15 amino acids. Germline CDR1 reads SGDLS; CDR2 reads YYNGEE. Here the CDR3 DNA reads TGTGCCAGCAGCGAGACAGGAACGAGCAATCAGCCCCAGCATTTT. Its translation: CASSETGTSNQPQHF.